Each of the 10 T cell receptor beta chains below was sequenced from the same sample in a study of T cell repertoires in cytomegalovirus infection. TCRdb independently ran MiXCR on the reads; one entry per CDR3 protein. This table holds about 740,000 distinct CDR3 sequences, 35% to 45% found once. Sequenced material: PBMCs. These TCRs come from a human donor in good health (CMV status not recorded). Some clones in this sample may be carry-over from other donors' samples.

This clonotype was counted a few times. The rearrangement uses TRBV7-2 and TRBJ2-5, with D unresolved. The CDR3 totals 15 residues. V lost 4 bases and J 1 base, leaving 13 bases between the germline ends. Germline V gene data show CDR1 as SGHTA and CDR2 as FQGNSA. The CDR3 DNA reads as TGTGCCAGCAGCTCCAACGCGGCCTTCCAAGAGACCCAGTACTTC. Protein: CASSSNAAFQETQYF.

This clonotype has at least ten counts. The gene calls are TRBV7-8 and TRBJ1-5; no firm D call. The CDR3 covers 15 residues. Germline CDR1 is SGHVS and CDR2 is FQNEAQ. The V end lost 0 bases, the J end lost 0 bases, and 6 bases lay between the germline ends. CDR3 DNA sequence: TGTGCCAGCAGCTTAGCAGTAAATAGCAATCAGCCCCAGCATTTT. Protein product: CASSLAVNSNQPQHF.

V and J are TRBV4-1 and TRBJ1-2, with D perhaps matching TRBD1 (5 bases). V was clipped by 1 base and J by 0 bases, with 9 bases between them. The CDR3 is 15 residues long. CDR1 and CDR2 from the germline V gene are MGHRA and YSYEKL. In DNA form, the CDR3 reads TGCGCCAGCAGCCAAGTGGACAACTCTAACTATGGCTACACCTTC. Translation gives CASSQVDNSNYGYTF.

The rearrangement links TRBV6-6 to TRBJ2-5, with 12 bases matching TRBD2. The CDR3 is made up of 18 amino acids. The germline gives CDR1 MNHNY, CDR2 SVGAGI (reference sequence). V lost 7 bases, J lost 0 bases, and 12 bases stayed unmatched. Here the CDR3 DNA reads TGTGCCAGCACCAACGCTCTAGCGGGAGGGCCTTACCAAGAGACCCAGTACTTC. Translated, it gives CASTNALAGGPYQETQYF.

This clonotype has at least ten counts. The chain has TRBV7-2 and TRBJ1-1; TRBD1 is a possible D gene (5 bases). CDR3 length: 15 amino acids. Germline assignment: CDR1 SGHTA and CDR2 FQGNSA. The V and J ends lost 2 bases and 0 bases respectively, with 10 bases between them. CDR3 protein: CASSLYRTLNTEAFF. The CDR3 DNA sequence: TGTGCCAGCAGCTTATATAGGACATTGAACACTGAAGCTTTCTTT.

To note about this clonotype: Germline and junction disagree at one end, which may indicate a read error. The V and J genes are TRBV7-6 and TRBJ1-1; no definite D call. Germline V CDR1 and CDR2: SGHVS, FNYEAQ. CDR3 size: 15 residues. CDR3 amino acids: CASSHFGRYNTEDFF. The CDR3 bases are TGTGCCAGCAGCCACTTCGGCAGGTACAACACTGAAGATTTCTTT. Based on the CDR3 plus reference TRBV7-6 and TRBJ1-1, the full variable domain is GAGVSQSPRYKVTKRGQDVALRCDPISGHVSLYWYRQALGQGPEFLTYFNYEAQQDKSGLPNDRFSAERPEGSISTLTIQRTEQRDSAMYRCASSHFGRYNTEDFFGQGTRLTVV.

The V gene is TRBV28, the J gene TRBJ1-1, with a possible D match to TRBD1 (6 bases). The CDR3 has 19 residues. The ends were cut back, 3 bases at V and 11 bases at J, with 34 bases in the middle. The germline V gene has CDR1 MDHEN and CDR2 SYDVKM. The CDR3 spells CASSFAIRGPEAGSDRAFF. The CDR3 DNA follows: TGTGCCAGCAGTTTCGCCATCAGGGGTCCGGAGGCCGGGAGCGATAGGGCTTTCTTT.

The J gene is TRBJ2-7, the V gene TRBV5-1, with 8 bases that match TRBD1. Trimming cost V 4 bases and J 4 bases; bases outside gene matches: 10. This CDR3 comprises 15 residues. Germline V gives CDR1 SGHRS, CDR2 YFSETQ. For the CDR3, the DNA is TGCGCCAGCAGCCCAGGGGGCAGAGATGGGTACGAGCAGTACTTC. It codes for CASSPGGRDGYEQYF.

This clonotype was recorded a few times. The chain combines TRBV12-3 or TRBV12-4 with TRBJ2-3; D unclear. The CDR3 is 13 residues long. V was pared by 6 bases and J by 5 bases, with 12 bases between. The CDR3 coding sequence is TGTGCCAGCAGGCCTACACTTAAAGATACGCAGTATTTT. Translated: CASRPTLKDTQYF.

This rearrangement joins TRBV7-9 to TRBJ2-3, with TRBD2 matching 10 bases. Germline V CDR1 and CDR2: SEHNR, FQNEAQ (reference sequence). The V segment lost 5 bases and the J segment 6 bases; nucleotides outside the gene matches: 2. The CDR3 totals 13 residues. The CDR3 here is CASSRGLADTQYF. The CDR3 nucleotides are TGTGCCAGCAGCAGGGGACTAGCGGATACGCAGTATTTT.